Shown below are 2 T cell receptor beta chains from a single sample sequenced in a study of T cells in Graves' hyperthyroidism and ophthalmopathy. What was amplified from RNA transcripts were TCR beta CDR3 regions. RT-PCR in the first round (using the HTBI primer set) targeted the TCR CDR3. TCRdb processed the multiplex PCR reads anew with MiXCR; each CDR3 protein has one entry. The sample yields some 360,000 distinct CDR3 sequences, 15% to 20% seen once. The sequencing input was blood. Every receptor here comes from a woman aged 40 to 50 with Graves' ophthalmopathy.

This clonotype was counted at least ten times. J is TRBJ1-2 and V is TRBV7-9, with 7 bases lining up with TRBD1. The V gene end was trimmed by 6 bases and the J gene end by 8 bases; junction bases not matched to a gene: 9. Per the germline V gene, CDR1 is SEHNR and CDR2 is FQNEAQ (reference sequence). The CDR3 has 13 residues. CDR3 region: CASRTTGERGYTF. The DNA of the CDR3 is TGTGCCAGCAGGACCACAGGGGAGAGAGGCTACACCTTC.

The chain combines TRBV12-3 or TRBV12-4 with TRBJ1-5; the match to TRBD1 covers 7 bases. Losses at the gene ends were 1 base for V and 7 bases for J; bases not matched to a gene: 7. The CDR3 loop spans 15 amino acids. The CDR3, as DNA: TGTGCCAGCAGTTTAGGTCATAGGGGGCGGCAGCCCCAGCATTTT. This translates into CASSLGHRGRQPQHF.